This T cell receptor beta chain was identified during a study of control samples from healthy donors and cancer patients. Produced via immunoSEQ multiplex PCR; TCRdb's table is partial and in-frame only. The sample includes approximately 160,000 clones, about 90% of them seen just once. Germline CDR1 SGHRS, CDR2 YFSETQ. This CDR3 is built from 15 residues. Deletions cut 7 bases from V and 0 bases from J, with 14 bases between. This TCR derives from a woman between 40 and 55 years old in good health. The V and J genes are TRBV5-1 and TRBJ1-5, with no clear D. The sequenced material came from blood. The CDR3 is CASSPTSNSNQPQHF. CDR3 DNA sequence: TGCGCCAGCTCCCCAACAAGCAATAGCAATCAGCCCCAGCATTTT.